These 27 T cell receptor beta chains were all obtained from the same sample, sequenced in a study of blood T cell repertoires in COVID-19. Some clones are missing from TCRdb's copy, which holds only in-frame ones; the method was immunoSEQ multiplex PCR. The table lists tens of thousands of clones, around 90% of them singletons. Sample: peripheral blood. These receptors originate from a woman aged 45-65 years with active or convalescent COVID-19.

This clone is a singleton in its sample. Mismatch with germline at one junction end may stem from a read error. The chain employs TRBV7-7 and TRBJ2-7; D is possibly TRBD2 (7 bases). Per germline, CDR1 SSHAT and CDR2 FNYEAQ (reference sequence). The CDR3 consists of 15 residues. CDR3 amino acids: CASSASPGGWNEQYF. The CDR3 nucleotides read TGTGCTAGCAGCGCGTCACCGGGGGGCTGGAACGAGCAGTACTTC.

The J gene is TRBJ2-3, the V gene TRBV7-2, with TRBD2 matching over 9 bases. CDR3 length equals 16 residues. The germline V gene encodes CDR1 SGHTA and CDR2 FQGNSA. V lost 1 base to trimming and J lost 5 bases; unmatched junction nucleotides: 7. CDR3 sequence (DNA): TGTGCCAGCAGCTTAGAAGAGCCTAGCGGGAAAGATACGCAGTATTTT. Amino acids: CASSLEEPSGKDTQYF.

The J gene is TRBJ2-4, the V gene TRBV5-1; 10 bases fit TRBD1. V was pared by 2 bases and J by 2 bases, with 10 bases of the junction left unmatched. CDR3 length: 18 amino acids. Germline CDR1 and CDR2: SGHRS and YFSETQ. The CDR3 spells CASSLEGRQGATKNIQYF. The CDR3 DNA follows: TGCGCCAGCAGCTTAGAGGGCCGACAGGGGGCGACCAAAAACATTCAGTACTTC.

This sequence joins TRBV11-1 and TRBJ1-2; the match to TRBD1 covers 7 bases. V shed 4 bases and J 7 bases; nucleotides not matched to a gene: 3. The CDR3 runs to 12 residues. CDR1 and CDR2 from the germline V gene are SGHAT and FQDESV (reference sequence). The CDR3 DNA follows: TGTGCCAGCAGCTACAGGGGTGGTGGCTACACCTTC. The encoded protein is CASSYRGGGYTF.

The chain combines TRBV12-3 or TRBV12-4 with TRBJ1-4; no definite D call. The CDR3 is 13 amino acids. The V and J ends lost 2 bases and 5 bases respectively, with 6 bases between them. CDR3 protein: CASSLLFNEKLFF. CDR3 DNA sequence: TGTGCCAGCAGTTTACTGTTCAATGAAAAACTGTTTTTT.

This chain connects TRBV7-7 to TRBJ2-1; D gene uncertain. V was cut by 5 bases and J by 2 bases, with 10 bases left in between. This CDR3 spans 14 amino acids. Germline loops: CDR1 SSHAT, CDR2 FNYEAQ (reference sequence). The CDR3 coding sequence is TGTGCCAGCAGCCCTACAGTTACCTACAATGAGCAGTTCTTC. Amino acid sequence: CASSPTVTYNEQFF.

This CDR3 reads CASSFFNRNTEAFF. The CDR3 DNA is TGTGCCAGCAGCTTTTTTAATCGGAACACTGAAGCTTTCTTT. The V and J genes are TRBV7-2 and TRBJ1-1; D ambiguous. The CDR3 has 14 amino acids. V was trimmed by 3 bases and J by 1 base, leaving 9 bases between them. The germline CDR1 and CDR2 sequences are SGHTA and FQGNSA. The variable domain in full, completed from reference TRBV7-2 and TRBJ1-1, reads GAGVSQSPSNKVTEKGKDVELRCDPISGHTALYWYRQSLGQGLEFLIYFQGNSAPDKSGLPSDRFSAERTGGSVSTLTIQRTQQEDSAVYLCASSFFNRNTEAFFGQGTRLTVV.

The chain recombines TRBV5-1 with TRBJ2-7; D is possibly TRBD2 (5 bases). The CDR3 is 13 residues long. Germline assignment: CDR1 SGHRS and CDR2 YFSETQ. Deletions cut 0 bases from V and 2 bases from J, with 6 bases between. CDR3 loop: CASSLELAYEQYF. CDR3 coding DNA: TGCGCCAGCAGCTTGGAACTAGCCTACGAGCAGTACTTC.

The chain has TRBV4-3 and TRBJ1-2, with D unresolved. V was cut by 0 bases and J by 5 bases, with 13 bases left in between. CDR1 and CDR2 from the germline V gene are LGHNA and YSLEER. The CDR3 covers 15 residues. The CDR3 sequence: CASSQERVDPYGYTF. The CDR3 bases are TGCGCCAGCAGCCAAGAGAGGGTCGACCCATATGGCTACACCTTC.

The V and J genes are TRBV30 and TRBJ1-3; D gene uncertain. Germline values: CDR1 GTSNPN, CDR2 SVGIG (reference sequence). Trimming removed 2 bases from V and 0 bases from J, with 5 bases in between. This CDR3 region has 13 residues. The DNA of the CDR3 is TGTGCCTGGAGTCGGTCCTCTGGAAACACCATATATTTT. It translates to CAWSRSSGNTIYF. Drawing the rest from reference TRBV30 and TRBJ1-3, the complete variable domain is SQTIHQWPATLVQPVGSPLSLECTVEGTSNPNLYWYRQAAGRGLQLLFYSVGIGQISSEVPQNLSASRPQDRQFILSSKKLLLSDSGFYLCAWSRSSGNTIYFGEGSWLTVV.

CDR3 in DNA: TGCGCCAGCAGTGAGACAGGGAGTGTCTCCTACGAGCAGTACTTC. Its protein product is CASSETGSVSYEQYF. This sequence joins TRBV10-1 and TRBJ2-7, with a weak D call TRBD1 (6 bases). Between the trimmed V and J ends, which lost 2 bases and 0 bases, there was a span of 11 bases. The CDR3 spans 15 residues. CDR1 and CDR2 from the germline V gene are WNHNN and SYGVQD (reference sequence).

The chain recombines TRBV6-5 with TRBJ1-1, with 7 positions matching TRBD1. The CDR3 extends over 13 amino acids. Germline assignment: CDR1 MNHEY and CDR2 SVGAGI. CDR3 in DNA: TGTGTCGCAGACAGGGCCAGGGACACTGAAGCTTTCTTT. Amino acids: CVADRARDTEAFF.

This chain links TRBV19 with TRBJ2-4; TRBD1 is a possible D gene (5 bases). V dropped 5 bases and J dropped 0 bases, with 11 bases sitting between them. Germline lookup yields CDR1 LNHDA and CDR2 SQIVND (reference sequence). The CDR3 runs 15 residues. CDR3 region: CASSWGLLAKNIQYF. The CDR3 region has the DNA TGTGCCAGTAGTTGGGGCCTCCTAGCCAAAAACATTCAGTACTTC.

The rearrangement joins TRBV4-1 to TRBJ1-1; no firm D call. Germline V gives CDR1 MGHRA, CDR2 YSYEKL. Trimming took off 5 bases at V and 5 bases at J, with 12 bases between the two ends. This CDR3 has 13 residues. The CDR3 DNA sequence: TGCGCCAGCAGCTTAGCCCGAGGGACTGAAGCTTTCTTT. Protein sequence: CASSLARGTEAFF.

The chain couples TRBV4-1 to TRBJ1-2; 12 bases match TRBD1. V gave up 0 bases and J gave up 11 bases; unmatched junction bases: 7. From germline, CDR1 is MGHRA and CDR2 YSYEKL. The CDR3 is 15 amino acids. The CDR3 region is CASSQEGQGAGGYTF. DNA of the CDR3: TGCGCCAGCAGCCAAGAGGGACAGGGGGCGGGAGGTTACACCTTC.

The sample holds one count of this clone. The V and J genes are TRBV2 and TRBJ1-6; D is unclear. With 0 bases removed from V and 12 bases from J, the gap between germline ends came to 9 bases. The V gene's germline CDR1 is SNHLY and CDR2 FYNNEI. The CDR3 runs 13 residues. The CDR3 loop reads CASSEARHLPLHF. The CDR3 nucleotides read TGTGCCAGCAGTGAAGCGCGGCACTTACCCCTCCACTTT.

The chain carries TRBV7-2 and TRBJ1-1, with D possibly TRBD1 on 6 matching bases. Germline values: CDR1 SGHTA, CDR2 FQGNSA. This CDR3 contains 16 residues. The ends were cut back, 5 bases at V and 7 bases at J, with 23 bases in the middle. CDR3 protein: CASSPQGRQVPNEAFF. CDR3 DNA sequence: TGTGCCAGCAGCCCTCAGGGGCGCCAGGTCCCGAATGAAGCTTTCTTT.

The V call is TRBV4-3, the J call TRBJ1-3, with TRBD1 as a possible D gene (5 bases). This CDR3 is 17 amino acids long. CDR1 is LGHNA and CDR2 is YSLEER in the germline V gene. Trimming cost V 0 bases and J 2 bases, with 14 bases left between them. The CDR3 here is CASSQDKGRVAGNTIYF. In nucleotides, the CDR3 is TGCGCCAGCAGCCAAGATAAGGGCAGGGTGGCTGGAAACACCATATATTTT.

The V gene is TRBV27, the J gene TRBJ1-2, with D maybe TRBD1 (6 bases). Trimming removed 6 bases at V and 4 bases at J, with 21 bases between. The CDR3 runs 16 residues. Germline CDR1 is MNHEY and CDR2 is SMNVEV (reference sequence). CDR3 coding DNA: TGTGCCAGCAGCCCCATGGACAGCCGAGCATTCTATGGCTACACCTTC. Residues: CASSPMDSRAFYGYTF.

The chain combines TRBV5-1 with TRBJ1-1; D gene uncertain. The CDR3 loop spans 13 amino acids. Deletions cut 0 bases from V and 13 bases from J, with 16 bases between. Germline V gene data show CDR1 as SGHRS and CDR2 as YFSETQ. This CDR3 is CASSLEGGIDGFF. For the CDR3, the DNA is TGCGCCAGCAGCTTGGAAGGCGGCATAGACGGTTTCTTT.

This rearrangement joins TRBV12-5 to TRBJ2-6, with 7 positions matching TRBD1. Unmatched junction bases numbered 9, after V lost 6 bases and J lost 1 base. The germline gives CDR1 LGHNT, CDR2 FRNRAP. The CDR3 contains 17 residues. The CDR3, as DNA: TGTGCTAGTGGCCCGGGACAGCTCAATTCTGGGGCCAACGTCCTGACTTTC. Amino acids: CASGPGQLNSGANVLTF.

The chain uses TRBV7-2 and TRBJ1-2; TRBD1 matches 11 bases. The length of the CDR3 is 16 residues. CDR1 is SGHTA and CDR2 is FQGNSA in the germline V gene. The V segment lost 4 bases and the J segment 7 bases; nucleotides outside the gene matches: 11. CDR3 DNA: TGTGCCAGCAGCTCATACCACGGACAGGGGGCAAGTGGCTACACCTTC. Amino acids: CASSSYHGQGASGYTF.

CDR3 nucleotide sequence: TGTGCCAGTACGCGCAGGGTTGCAGATACGCAGTATTTT. This sequence encodes CASTRRVADTQYF. V gene TRBV19 combines with J gene TRBJ2-3, with D possibly matching TRBD1 (5 bases). CDR1 is LNHDA and CDR2 is SQIVND in the germline V gene (reference sequence). The CDR3 runs 13 residues. Trimming took 7 bases from V and 4 from J, leaving 12 bases between them.

The chain employs TRBV18 and TRBJ1-4; D gene unclear. The CDR3 spans 14 residues. Germline CDR1 reads KGHSH; CDR2 reads LQKENI. The V gene lost 8 bases and the J gene lost 5 bases, with 15 bases spanning the gap. CDR3 DNA sequence: TGTGCCAGCACCCTTAGCGCCCCGAATGAAAAACTGTTTTTT. Translating it yields CASTLSAPNEKLFF. The full variable domain, with the rest looked up from reference TRBV18 and TRBJ1-4, is NAGVMQNPRHLVRRRGQEARLRCSPMKGHSHVYWYRQLPEEGLKFMVYLQKENIIDESGMPKERFSAEFPKEGPSILRIQQVVRGDSAAYFCASTLSAPNEKLFFGSGTQLSVL.

V usage is TRBV9 and J usage is TRBJ2-7, with D possibly being TRBD2 (5 bases). Germline assignment: CDR1 SGDLS and CDR2 YYNGEE. This CDR3 is 15 amino acids long. Between the trimmed V and J ends, which lost 4 bases and 0 bases, there was a span of 14 bases. The CDR3 DNA reads as TGTGCCAGCAGCAATGGACTTTTCAGCTCCTACGAGCAGTACTTC. Translation: CASSNGLFSSYEQYF.

This rearrangement joins TRBV5-4 to TRBJ1-2; 7 nucleotides match TRBD1. Losses at the gene ends were 1 base for V and 0 bases for J; bases not matched to a gene: 0. The CDR3 extends over 14 amino acids. CDR1 and CDR2 from the germline V gene are SGHNT and YYREEE (reference sequence). CDR3 DNA: TGTGCCAGCAGCTTGCAGGGGGCTAACTATGGCTACACCTTC. Protein product: CASSLQGANYGYTF.

This clone was observed once. The V gene is TRBV19, the J gene TRBJ2-5; D is perhaps TRBD1 (5 bases). CDR3 length equals 15 residues. Trimming took 1 base from V and 2 from J, leaving 11 bases between them. Germline values: CDR1 LNHDA, CDR2 SQIVND (reference sequence). CDR3 DNA sequence: TGTGCCAGTAGTATAGCTCAGGGCAGACAAGAGACCCAGTACTTC. This sequence encodes CASSIAQGRQETQYF.